Detailed here is one T cell receptor beta chain. V lost 5 bases and J 2 bases, leaving 13 bases between the germline ends. The CDR3 length is 14 residues. The germline V gene encodes CDR1 DFQATT and CDR2 SNEGSKA (reference sequence). The sample originates from a study of T-cell memory formation after mild COVID-19. TCR alpha and TCR beta cDNA libraries carrying sample barcodes and UMIs were produced by 5'RACE using constant-segment primers. TCRdb fed the 5' RACE reads into MiXCR, producing one record per CDR3 protein. Among roughly 350,000 distinct CDR3 sequences, 25% to 30% were seen once, and the ten largest hold roughly 13%.

This TCR was recovered from an adult woman who had mild COVID-19 (a few samples of this study predate the infection). Cell type and time point are not known. Sequenced sample: PBMCs or a T cell subset sorted from them (not recorded which). The chain is built from TRBV20-1 and TRBJ2-1; possible D gene TRBD1, 6 bases. The CDR3 nucleotides read TGCAGTGCTCCCTCCCGGGACACCTACAATGAGCAGTTCTTC. Its translation is CSAPSRDTYNEQFF.